These T cell receptor beta chains were read from a single sample in a study of technical replicates of blood from a handful of donors. Profiling relied on immunoSEQ multiplex PCR, and the TCRdb table lists in-frame clones only, not all of them. The repertoire holds around 72,000 clones, with 98% as singletons. The sequencing sample was made of T cells isolated from PBMCs. The receptors stem from a human donor in good health. The CDR3 runs from the conserved cysteine through the conserved F or W. The D gene is left open where the match is weak. Not all rows give a size; the values are once, few, many and, for expanded clones, a class.

cdr3_nt cdr3_aa d_call clone_size j_call v_call
TGTGCCAGCAGTGAAAAAAGGAGGTCAAACTATGGCTACACCTTC CASSEKRRSNYGYTF - - TRBJ1-2 TRBV6-1
TGTGCCAGCAGCTCTGGACAGTCAATGTCCACTGAAGCTTTCTTT CASSSGQSMSTEAFF - once TRBJ1-1 TRBV5-6
TGTGCCAGCAGTTTAGGAGCAGGGATAGGCAATCAGCCCCAGCATTTT CASSLGAGIGNQPQHF - - TRBJ1-5 TRBV6-5
TGTGCCAGCAGTGTTATAGCGGGAGATCGCAATGAGCAGTTCTTC CASSVIAGDRNEQFF TRBD2 - TRBJ2-1 TRBV11-2
TGTGCCAGCAGCGGAACAGGGATTGGAAACACCATATATTTT CASSGTGIGNTIYF - - TRBJ1-3 TRBV9
TGTGCCAGTAGTTCGCGGGACGTCCTCGGAAACACCATATATTTT CASSSRDVLGNTIYF - - TRBJ1-3 TRBV19
TGTGCCAGCGAACAGTCCTACGAGCAGTACTTC CASEQSYEQYF - - TRBJ2-7 TRBV6-1
TGTGCCAGCAGCTTAGCCGGGACTCCATGGGCGTACTTC CASSLAGTPWAYF - - TRBJ2-7 TRBV11-2
TGTGCCAGCAGCCAGGGTTTAGCGGGGTACCAAGAGACCCAGTACTTC CASSQGLAGYQETQYF TRBD2 - TRBJ2-5 TRBV4-2
TGTGCCAGCAGCTTCGGACAGGGGGCCTATGGCTACACCTTC CASSFGQGAYGYTF TRBD1 once TRBJ1-2 TRBV7-2
TGTGCCAGCAGCTTAATTCCTTCCCGTCCCACAGATACGCAGTATTTT CASSLIPSRPTDTQYF - - TRBJ2-3 TRBV7-2
TGTGCCTGGAGTGTACTCTCCGAGCTGAACACTGAAGCTTTCTTT CAWSVLSELNTEAFF - - TRBJ1-1 TRBV30
TGTGCCAGCAGCGCCCGACTAGCGGGGGACTACGAGCAGTACTTC CASSARLAGDYEQYF TRBD2 - TRBJ2-7 TRBV9
TGTGCCAGCAGCAATTCCGGGACAGAAGCTTTCTTT CASSNSGTEAFF - - TRBJ1-1 TRBV7-9
TGTGCCAGCAGCCCGAGTTGGCGGGAGTGGGCGGGGCAAGAGACCCAGTACTTC CASSPSWREWAGQETQYF TRBD2 - TRBJ2-5 TRBV9
TGTGCCAGCAGCCAGGGGACAGGAGGAGGCTACACCTTC CASSQGTGGGYTF TRBD1 - TRBJ1-2 TRBV14
TGTGCCAGCAGCTTGGGGACAGGGGGTTATCAGCCCCAGCATTTT CASSLGTGGYQPQHF TRBD1 - TRBJ1-5 TRBV5-6
TGCGCCAGCAGCTTGTGGCTAGCGGGAGACGAGCAGTACTTC CASSLWLAGDEQYF TRBD2 - TRBJ2-7 TRBV5-1
TGCAGCGTTTTGAGGGAAAATGGCTACACCTTC CSVLRENGYTF - - TRBJ1-2 TRBV29-1